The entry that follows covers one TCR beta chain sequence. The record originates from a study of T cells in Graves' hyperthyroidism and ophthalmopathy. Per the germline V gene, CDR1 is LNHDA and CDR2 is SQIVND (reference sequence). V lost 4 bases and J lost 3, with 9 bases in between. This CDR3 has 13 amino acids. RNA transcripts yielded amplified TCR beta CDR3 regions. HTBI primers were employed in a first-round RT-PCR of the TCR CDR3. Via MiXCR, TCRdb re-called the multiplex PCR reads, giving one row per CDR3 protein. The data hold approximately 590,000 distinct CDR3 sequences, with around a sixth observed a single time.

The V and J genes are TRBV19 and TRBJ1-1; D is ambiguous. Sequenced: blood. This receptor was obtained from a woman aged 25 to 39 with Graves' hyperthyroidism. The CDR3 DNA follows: TGTGCCAGTAGTACCGACATGGACACTGAAGCTTTCTTT. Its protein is CASSTDMDTEAFF.